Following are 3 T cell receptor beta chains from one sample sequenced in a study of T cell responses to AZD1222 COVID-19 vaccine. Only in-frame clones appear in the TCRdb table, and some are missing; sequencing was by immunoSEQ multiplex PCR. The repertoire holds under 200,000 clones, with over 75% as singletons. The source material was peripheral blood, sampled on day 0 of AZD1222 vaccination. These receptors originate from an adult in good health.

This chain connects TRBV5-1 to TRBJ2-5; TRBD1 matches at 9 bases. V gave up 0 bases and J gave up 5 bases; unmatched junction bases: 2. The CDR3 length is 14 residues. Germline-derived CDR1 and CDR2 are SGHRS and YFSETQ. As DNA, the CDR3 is TGCGCCAGCAGCTTGGGGACAGGGGAGGAGACCCAGTACTTC. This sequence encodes CASSLGTGEETQYF.

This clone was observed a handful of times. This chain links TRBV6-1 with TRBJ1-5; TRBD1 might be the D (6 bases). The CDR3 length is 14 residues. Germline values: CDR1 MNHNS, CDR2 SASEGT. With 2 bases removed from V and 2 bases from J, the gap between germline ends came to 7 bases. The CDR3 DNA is TGTGCCAGCAGTGAACCAGGGGGCAATCAGCCCCAGCATTTT. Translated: CASSEPGGNQPQHF.

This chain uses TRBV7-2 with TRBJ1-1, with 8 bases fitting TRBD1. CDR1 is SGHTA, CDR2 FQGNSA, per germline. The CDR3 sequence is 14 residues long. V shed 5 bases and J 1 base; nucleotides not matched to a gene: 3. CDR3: CASSAQGANTEAFF. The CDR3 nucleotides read TGTGCCAGCAGCGCTCAGGGGGCGAACACTGAAGCTTTCTTT.